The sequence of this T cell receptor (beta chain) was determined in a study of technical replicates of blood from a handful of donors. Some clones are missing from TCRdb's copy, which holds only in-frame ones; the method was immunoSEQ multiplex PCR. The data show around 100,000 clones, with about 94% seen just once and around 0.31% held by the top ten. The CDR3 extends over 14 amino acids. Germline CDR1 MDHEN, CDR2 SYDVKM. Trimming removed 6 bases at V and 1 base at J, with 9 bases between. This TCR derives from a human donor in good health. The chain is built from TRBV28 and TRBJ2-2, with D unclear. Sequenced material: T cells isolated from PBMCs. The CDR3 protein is CASRENQNTGELFF. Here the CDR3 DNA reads TGTGCCAGCAGGGAGAATCAGAACACCGGGGAGCTGTTTTTT.